This T cell receptor (beta chain) is drawn from a study of T-cell reconstitution after alpha-beta-depleted transplantation in children. Regarding the study as a whole: As was reported, about two months after transplant, alpha-beta T cells came from several hundred expanded graft clones.

Unique molecular identifiers were used to barcode this TCRbeta library. Each CDR3 protein is one row after TCRdb ran MiXCR on the PCR reads. The sample includes a few hundred thousand distinct CDR3 sequences, about 9.9% of them seen just once. In germline, CDR1 is SNHLY, CDR2 FYNNEI. The CDR3 consists of 14 residues. Trimming removed 6 bases from V and 7 bases from J; junction bases left unmatched: 7. On this clonotype itself: Its antigen is undetermined.

The rearrangement joins TRBV2 to TRBJ2-1; 9 bases agree with TRBD2. Here the sequenced sample was peripheral blood, taken 180 days after TCRalphabeta/CD19-depleted stem cell transplant. The TCR was taken from a male patient between 2 and 15 years old who had a stem cell transplant for chronic granulomatous disease, so the T cells may come from the graft donor. The CDR3 region is CASRSGLATNEQFF. In nucleotides, the CDR3 is TGTGCCAGCAGATCGGGACTAGCTACTAATGAGCAGTTCTTC.